A single sample gave rise to the 17 T cell receptor beta chains below, sequenced in a study of shared clonotypes between healthy human individuals. The naive CD8 fraction comprised CD45RO-negative cells positively selected for CCR7 and excluded terminally differentiated effector memory CD45RA+ cells. Only in-frame clones appear in the TCRdb table, and some are missing; sequencing was by immunoSEQ multiplex PCR. The sample comprises over 2 million clones, approximately 94% of which are singletons, and 0.85% to 1.3% rests with the top ten. The sequenced material came from naive CD8+ T cells sorted from blood. These TCRs come from a man aged 18 to 29 in good health.

The rearrangement uses TRBV11-2 and TRBJ2-6; no firm D call. This CDR3 comprises 15 residues. The germline V gene encodes CDR1 SGHAT and CDR2 FQNNGV. V gave up 1 base and J gave up 0 bases, with 4 bases separating them. CDR3 sequence reads: CASSLAYSGANVLTF. For the CDR3, the DNA is TGTGCCAGCAGCTTAGCGTACTCTGGGGCCAACGTCCTGACTTTC.

J is TRBJ2-7 and V is TRBV4-3; D is perhaps TRBD1 (5 bases). Trimming shortened V by 1 base and J by 2 bases, and 15 bases separated the two germline ends. The CDR3 consists of 16 residues. Germline CDR1 LGHNA, CDR2 YSLEER. The CDR3 loop reads CASSQGWGGETYEQYF. The CDR3 coding sequence is TGCGCCAGCAGCCAAGGCTGGGGCGGAGAGACCTACGAGCAGTACTTC.

About this clone itself: The sample contains more than one DNA sequence encoding this CDR3. The rearrangement uses TRBV7-9 and TRBJ1-5; D is uncertain. V lost 3 bases and J lost 4, with 4 bases in between. The CDR3 runs to 12 residues. CDR1 SEHNR and CDR2 FQNEAQ come from the germline V gene (reference sequence). CDR3 nucleotides: TGTGCCAGCAGCTTGGGGAATCAGCCCCAGCATTTT. Translated, it gives CASSLGNQPQHF.

The chain uses TRBV25-1 and TRBJ2-3; the D is unclear. This CDR3 is built from 13 residues. Trimming removed 3 bases at V and 4 bases at J, with 8 bases between. From germline, CDR1 is MGHDK and CDR2 SYGVNS. As DNA, the CDR3 is TGTGCCAGCAGTGAGGATATTGCAGATACGCAGTATTTT. Protein product: CASSEDIADTQYF.

V usage is TRBV29-1 and J usage is TRBJ2-7, with 7 bases lining up with TRBD2. Trimming at V came to 4 bases and at J to 6 bases, leaving 3 bases not matched to a gene. There are 11 residues in the CDR3. The V gene's germline CDR1 is SQVTM and CDR2 ANQGSEA. Here the CDR3 reads CSVVGEGEQYF. The CDR3 DNA follows: TGCAGCGTTGTGGGGGAGGGCGAGCAGTACTTC.

V gene TRBV27 combines with J gene TRBJ2-5; weak D call: TRBD1 (6 bases). The DNA end is more similar to TRBJ2-7, so the J call may be wrong. The CDR3 runs to 14 residues. CDR1 and CDR2 (germline): MNHEY, SMNVEV (reference sequence). CDR3 DNA sequence: TGTGCCAGCAGTTCCCTGACAGGCTCCTACGAGCAGTACTTC. Translating gives CASSSLTGSYEQYF.

The chain recombines TRBV4-1 with TRBJ2-7; D is uncertain. Germline V lookup: CDR1 MGHRA, CDR2 YSYEKL. CDR3 length: 15 amino acids. Deletions cut 1 base from V and 2 bases from J, with 12 bases between. The CDR3 DNA follows: TGCGCCAGCAGCCAAGGACTCACCTCCGCCTACGAGCAGTACTTC. Its translation is CASSQGLTSAYEQYF.

This sequence joins TRBV27 and TRBJ2-3, with 12 bases identical to TRBD1. This CDR3 comprises 17 residues. With V trimmed by 9 bases and J by 4 bases, 14 bases remained unmatched. Germline V gene sequence: CDR1 MNHEY, CDR2 SMNVEV (reference sequence). The CDR3 bases are TGTGCCAGTTCCGGGACAGGGGGCCACCAGGCCCCAGATACGCAGTATTTT. Its protein is CASSGTGGHQAPDTQYF.

This chain joins TRBV7-2 and TRBJ2-2; D uncertain. CDR1 and CDR2 (germline): SGHTA, FQGNSA. The CDR3 extends over 18 amino acids. Trimming cost V 4 bases and J 7 bases, with 25 bases left between them. The CDR3 is CASSSSKAVGRVVGELFF. Here the CDR3 DNA reads TGTGCCAGCAGCTCCTCCAAGGCTGTCGGACGGGTGGTCGGGGAGCTGTTTTTT.

The rearrangement joins TRBV7-9 to TRBJ2-7; 8 bases align to TRBD2. With V trimmed by 5 bases and J by 7 bases, 16 bases remained unmatched. Germline loops: CDR1 SEHNR, CDR2 FQNEAQ (reference sequence). The CDR3 is 16 residues long. The CDR3 bases are TGTGCCAGCAGCCTTTCGAGACTAGCGTCCCTTGGGGAGCAGTACTTC. Protein: CASSLSRLASLGEQYF.

CDR3 residues: CATRLATSTDTQYF. The CDR3 region has the DNA TGTGCCACCCGACTAGCGACTAGCACAGATACGCAGTATTTT. The chain carries TRBV15 and TRBJ2-3; TRBD2 aligns across 8 bases. This CDR3 is 14 amino acids long. Trimming took 8 bases from V and 0 from J; bases not matched to a gene: 4. Germline assignment: CDR1 LNHNV and CDR2 YYDKDF (reference sequence).

The chain links TRBV5-4 to TRBJ1-2, with D tentatively TRBD1 (5 bases). Germline-derived CDR1 and CDR2 are SGHNT and YYREEE (reference sequence). V was cut by 0 bases and J by 8 bases, with 14 bases left in between. The CDR3 has 14 amino acids. As DNA, the CDR3 is TGTGCCAGCAGCTTGGAAGTAGGGGCTAGGGGCTACACCTTC. It encodes CASSLEVGARGYTF.

This clone came up once. The J gene is TRBJ1-1, the V gene TRBV4-1; no firm D call. The CDR3 runs to 13 residues. CDR1 MGHRA and CDR2 YSYEKL come from the germline V gene. V dropped 4 bases and J dropped 5 bases, with 11 bases sitting between them. DNA for the CDR3: TGCGCCAGCAGCCGGGATGGACGAACTGAAGCTTTCTTT. It is translated as CASSRDGRTEAFF.

The chain has TRBV19 and TRBJ1-1; D gene ambiguous. CDR3 length: 13 amino acids. V shed 1 base and J shed 5 bases, with 8 bases lying between them. CDR1 LNHDA and CDR2 SQIVND come from the germline V gene (reference sequence). The CDR3 DNA sequence: TGTGCCAGTAGTATAGTCCCGGAGACTGAAGCTTTCTTT. Residues: CASSIVPETEAFF. Combining the CDR3 with reference TRBV19 and TRBJ1-1 gives the whole variable domain DGGITQSPKYLFRKEGQNVTLSCEQNLNHDAMYWYRQDPGQGLRLIYYSQIVNDFQKGDIAEGYSVSREKKESFPLTVTSAQKNPTAFYLCASSIVPETEAFFGQGTRLTVV.

The chain combines TRBV4-1 with TRBJ1-3, with no clear D. Trimming took off 0 bases at V and 0 bases at J, with 9 bases between the two ends. Germline CDR1 is MGHRA and CDR2 is YSYEKL. This CDR3 has 16 amino acids. CDR3 protein: CASSQETPNSGNTIYF. The CDR3 DNA follows: TGCGCCAGCAGCCAAGAAACACCTAACTCTGGAAACACCATATATTTT.

For this clone: The junction does not match germline at one end; this may be a read error. V gene TRBV4-1 combines with J gene TRBJ1-6; D not resolved. The germline gives CDR1 MGHRA, CDR2 YSYEKL. The CDR3 length is 13 residues. CDR3 residues: CASSQVGIGLATF. The CDR3 nucleotides read TGCGCCAGCAGCCAAGTTGGTATTGGACTCGCCACTTTT.

The rearrangement links TRBV2 to TRBJ1-4; D is undetermined. The ends were cut back, 7 bases at V and 2 bases at J, with 14 bases in the middle. Germline CDR1 is SNHLY and CDR2 is FYNNEI. This CDR3 spans 15 amino acids. In nucleotides, the CDR3 is TGTGCCAGCACCGAGTTGGCCATCACTAATGAAAAACTGTTTTTT. It translates to CASTELAITNEKLFF.